This T cell receptor (beta chain) stems from a study of cytomegalovirus exposure and HLA in healthy donors. Points from the study as a whole: An Asian-associated ancestry cluster reportedly showed fewer N-insertions than the approximately 600-donor mean in a later analysis.

This PCR relied on a set of 60 Vbeta primers and 13 Jbeta primers. Authors' processing steps: It was a later analysis that counted tens of millions of unique TCR beta chains, of which some 9.9 million were shared. The protocol was immunoSEQ multiplex PCR, while the TCRdb copy is restricted to in-frame clones and leaves out a portion. V, J and clone size are those of that table, while D and trimming were read from the DNA. The sample consists of approximately 150,000 clones, around 79% of them appearing once. The V gene's germline CDR1 is SGHTA and CDR2 FQGTGA. With 5 bases clipped from V and 5 bases from J, the junction kept 7 bases outside the gene matches. The length of the CDR3 is 15 residues. In the case of this clone: The antigen is unknown.

Sequencing used PBMCs. The rearrangement links TRBV7-3 to TRBJ2-3; 10 nucleotides align to TRBD2. This TCR came from a male donor in good health and CMV-seropositive. Here the CDR3 DNA reads TGTGCCAGCAGCCCCAGCGGGGGGGCGGGAGATACGCAGTATTTT. It specifies CASSPSGGAGDTQYF.